The clone carrying this TCR beta chain has at least ten counts. The unsorted libraries originated from 2 million PBMCs kept at -80 C. The data derive from a study of neurological immune-mediated disorders. Study in general: The 35 or so multiple sclerosis patients comprised some 30 relapsing-remitting and 3 secondary progressive cases.

Trimming took 6 bases from V and 11 from J, leaving 26 bases between them. The CDR3 totals 16 residues. The cDNA was generated through 5'RACE incorporating 10-nucleotide random UMIs. TCRdb used MiXCR to reprocess the 5' RACE reads, holding one entry per CDR3 protein. The sample yields roughly 60,000 distinct CDR3 sequences, 3.5% seen once. The specimen was PBMCs. This clonotype was obtained from a woman aged 25-40 years with multiple sclerosis. V usage is TRBV12-3 or TRBV12-4 and J usage is TRBJ1-5, with D possibly TRBD1 on 5 matching bases. The CDR3 bases are TGTGCCAGCAGCCCAACCGGACGGGTAGGGGCTTTAACCCAGCATTTT. This codes for CASSPTGRVGALTQHF.